This T cell receptor beta chain was observed in a study of post-analysis software for immune sequencing data. The TCR beta cDNA libraries contained unique molecular identifiers. MiXCR, run by TCRdb on the PCR reads, gives a single entry per CDR3 protein. The sample yields roughly 620,000 distinct CDR3 sequences, 44% seen once. This clonotype occurred a few times. The target antigen is unknown. The germline V gene has CDR1 MGHRA and CDR2 YSYEKL. The V end was cut by 4 bases, the J end by 0 bases, with 14 bases between. There are 16 residues in the CDR3. Findings and limits, study-wide: F measure showed strong co-clustering of same-batch samples. A significant reduction in normalized Chao1 diversity was observed in multiple sclerosis patients versus controls. Comparison of patients with controls showed five TRBV segments more frequent in patients, TRBV5-6, TRBV5-1 and TRBV20-1 among them.

This receptor was taken from a girl between 10 and 17 years old with multiple sclerosis. The sequenced material came from blood. V is TRBV4-1 and J is TRBJ2-3, with D unresolved. CDR3 sequence: CASSPGLVPSTDTQYF. CDR3 DNA: TGCGCCAGCAGCCCCGGGTTAGTTCCTAGCACAGATACGCAGTATTTT.